This T cell receptor (beta chain) was observed in a study of Ad26.COV2.S vaccination and SARS-CoV-2 variants. The wider study: A COV1001 Ad26.COV2.S trial-arm participant provided the sample. Into the muscle, Ad26.COV2.S was dosed once or twice, 56 days apart.

The V end was cut by 4 bases, the J end by 0 bases, with 11 bases between. CDR3 length: 15 residues. Germline V gives CDR1 SGHRS, CDR2 YFSETQ. TCRdb's copy holds only in-frame clones and misses some; the assay was immunoSEQ multiplex PCR. The repertoire consists of around 340,000 clones, with around nine tenths occurring once and the leading ten covering roughly 5%. Findings and caveats of the study: Reports say spike-specific CD8+ and CD4+ T cell responses covered substantial breadth after vaccination.

This sample's treatment: approximately 18 received Ad26.COV2.S at low or high dose, single or two shots; about 5 received placebo; per-sample allocation not given. Samples were taken on day 63 after the first vaccine or placebo injection. This person who donated was an adult of 18-55 years in Boston. Concerning this clone: Its matching antigen is unknown.

The source was peripheral blood, collected in a trial of Ad26.COV2.S vaccine versus placebo. V usage is TRBV5-1 and J usage is TRBJ2-1; the D gene is possibly TRBD2 (7 bases). The TCR comes from a person between 18 and 60 years old who received the Ad26.COV2.S COVID-19 vaccine or a placebo. CDR3 residues: CASSRGGRSYNEQFF. CDR3 coding DNA: TGCGCCAGCAGCAGGGGGGGCCGCTCCTACAATGAGCAGTTCTTC. Together with reference TRBV5-1 and TRBJ2-1, the CDR3 gives the full variable domain: KAGVTQTPRYLIKTRGQQVTLSCSPISGHRSVSWYQQTPGQGLQFLFEYFSETQRNKGNFPGRFSGRQFSNSRSEMNVSTLELGDSALYLCASSRGGRSYNEQFFGPGTRLTVL.